The 28 T cell receptor beta chains in this list originate from one sample, sequenced in a study of T cell responses to AZD1222 COVID-19 vaccine. The assay was immunoSEQ multiplex PCR, and TCRdb's table has in-frame clones only and misses some. The sample consists of about 140,000 clones, 80% to 95% of them appearing once. The sample was peripheral blood, taken on day 0 of AZD1222 vaccination. The receptors here all came from an adult in good health.

This chain joins TRBV11-2 and TRBJ2-2; 10 bases fit TRBD2. The CDR3 length is 15 residues. Unmatched junction bases numbered 8, after V lost 7 bases and J lost 6 bases. The germline V gene has CDR1 SGHAT and CDR2 FQNNGV. The chain's CDR3 is CASIRASGRAGELFF. CDR3 coding DNA: TGTGCCAGCATTAGGGCTAGCGGGAGAGCCGGGGAGCTGTTTTTT.

The CDR3 here is CATSKTGGTEAFF. The CDR3 nucleotides read TGTGCCACCAGTAAGACAGGGGGCACTGAAGCTTTCTTT. The genes are TRBV24-1 and TRBJ1-1; 9 bases line up with TRBD1. With 6 bases clipped from V and 4 bases from J, the junction kept 2 bases outside the gene matches. The CDR3 sequence is 13 residues long. Germline V gene lookup returns CDR1 KGHDR and CDR2 SFDVKD.

This chain connects TRBV30 to TRBJ1-3; D may be TRBD1 (5 bases). V shed 7 bases and J shed 4 bases, with 17 bases lying between them. This CDR3 has 14 amino acids. Per the germline V gene, CDR1 is GTSNPN and CDR2 is SVGIG (reference sequence). The DNA of the CDR3 is TGTGCCTTCCGGGACTCCCGCCGGGGAAACACCATATATTTT. This sequence encodes CAFRDSRRGNTIYF.

The DNA for the CDR3 is TGTGCCAGCAGCCGATCGATCTCTGGAAACACCATATATTTT. Its protein product is CASSRSISGNTIYF. The V call is TRBV25-1, the J call TRBJ1-3; D ambiguous. CDR3 length equals 14 residues. The germline V gene has CDR1 MGHDK and CDR2 SYGVNS. V was clipped by 6 bases and J by 0 bases, with 9 bases between them.

This chain joins TRBV6-5 and TRBJ1-2; tentative D call: TRBD1 (5 bases). From germline, CDR1 is MNHEY and CDR2 SVGAGI. The germline V and J ends were trimmed by 6 bases and 7 bases, with 21 bases remaining between them. The CDR3 contains 15 residues. The CDR3 reads CASSTLTVRTSGYTF. The DNA of the CDR3 is TGTGCCAGCAGCACATTGACAGTTCGAACCTCTGGCTACACCTTC.

This clone was recorded a few times. V gene TRBV15 combines with J gene TRBJ1-1; maybe TRBD1 (5 bases). CDR3 length: 14 amino acids. V lost 5 bases and J lost 4, with 14 bases in between. CDR1 and CDR2 (germline): LNHNV, YYDKDF (reference sequence). The CDR3: CATSFLSGGTEAFF. For the CDR3, the DNA is TGTGCCACCAGCTTCCTTAGCGGGGGCACTGAAGCTTTCTTT.

The chain uses TRBV6-5 and TRBJ2-7; D might be TRBD2 (6 bases). This CDR3 contains 14 residues. Germline V gives CDR1 MNHEY, CDR2 SVGAGI. The ends were cut back, 2 bases at V and 6 bases at J, with 14 bases in the middle. CDR3 amino acids: CASSYERANLEQYF. Here the CDR3 DNA reads TGTGCCAGCAGTTACGAGCGGGCCAACCTCGAGCAGTACTTC.

The V call is TRBV29-1, the J call TRBJ2-1; no definite D call. V dropped 1 base and J dropped 4 bases, with 5 bases sitting between them. This CDR3 is 12 amino acids long. CDR1 SQVTM and CDR2 ANQGSEA come from the germline V gene. CDR3 loop: CSVEGRYNEQFF. The CDR3, as DNA: TGCAGCGTTGAAGGACGTTACAATGAGCAGTTCTTC.

CDR3 residues: CASSLTGSGNTEAFF. The CDR3 coding sequence is TGTGCCAGCAGTTTAACCGGTAGCGGGAACACTGAAGCTTTCTTT. The chain joins TRBV28 to TRBJ1-1; unclear D gene. Between the trimmed V and J ends, which lost 2 bases and 1 base, there was a span of 11 bases. CDR3 length equals 15 residues. The germline V gene encodes CDR1 MDHEN and CDR2 SYDVKM.

The V gene is TRBV3-1 (or the pseudogene TRBV3-2), the J gene TRBJ2-7, with D possibly being TRBD2 (5 bases). Germline loops: CDR1 LGHDT, CDR2 YNNKEL (reference sequence). The CDR3 length is 15 residues. The V end lost 2 bases, the J end lost 5 bases, and 16 bases lay between the germline ends. The DNA for the CDR3 is TGTGCCAGCAGCCAACTTGGAGGCCCGGTGGACGAGCAGTACTTC. Its protein product is CASSQLGGPVDEQYF.

V usage is TRBV9 and J usage is TRBJ2-2; D not resolved. The CDR3 is 14 amino acids. Trimming left V 5 bases short and J 0 bases short, with 8 bases between. Germline loops: CDR1 SGDLS, CDR2 YYNGEE. CDR3 in amino acids: CASRDGTNTGELFF. DNA for the CDR3: TGTGCCAGCAGGGACGGTACGAACACCGGGGAGCTGTTTTTT. Variable domain in full (rest from reference TRBV9 and TRBJ2-2): DSGVTQTPKHLITATGQRVTLRCSPRSGDLSVYWYQQSLDQGLQFLIQYYNGEERAKGNILERFSAQQFPDLHSELNLSSLELGDSALYFCASRDGTNTGELFFGEGSRLTVL.

The chain couples TRBV5-6 to TRBJ1-4; D gene uncertain. CDR3 size: 16 residues. Germline values: CDR1 SGHDT, CDR2 YYEEEE. The V gene lost 0 bases and the J gene lost 3 bases, with 12 bases spanning the gap. Here the CDR3 reads CASSLEKVTSNEKLFF. Here the CDR3 DNA reads TGTGCCAGCAGCTTGGAGAAAGTGACATCTAATGAAAAACTGTTTTTT. Looking up the rest from reference TRBV5-6 and TRBJ1-4 gives the full variable domain: DAGVTQSPTHLIKTRGQQVTLRCSPKSGHDTVSWYQQALGQGPQFIFQYYEEEERQRGNFPDRFSGHQFPNYSSELNVNALLLGDSALYLCASSLEKVTSNEKLFFGSGTQLSVL.

The V and J genes are TRBV25-1 and TRBJ2-7, with D maybe TRBD2 (6 bases). Germline CDR1 reads MGHDK; CDR2 reads SYGVNS. V was trimmed by 5 bases and J by 1 base, leaving 12 bases between them. This CDR3 spans 14 amino acids. The CDR3: CASSRSGRSYEQYF. The CDR3, as DNA: TGTGCCAGCAGTCGGTCAGGGAGGTCCTACGAGCAGTACTTC.

This clone appeared a few times. This chain connects TRBV7-9 to TRBJ2-7; D ambiguous. This CDR3 has 12 residues. V lost 1 base, J lost 8 bases, and 9 bases lay in between. Germline-derived CDR1 and CDR2 are SEHNR and FQNEAQ (reference sequence). The chain's CDR3 is CASSLDSLKQYF. CDR3 coding DNA: TGTGCCAGCAGCTTAGACTCCCTCAAGCAGTACTTC.

The chain combines TRBV15 with TRBJ1-5; TRBD1 agrees at 8 bases. V lost 0 bases, J lost 0 bases, and 4 bases stayed unmatched. The germline CDR1 and CDR2 sequences are LNHNV and YYDKDF (reference sequence). The CDR3 runs to 17 residues. The CDR3 region is CATSRDWDRNSNQPQHF. The DNA of the CDR3 is TGTGCCACCAGCAGAGATTGGGACAGGAATAGCAATCAGCCCCAGCATTTT.

The chain combines TRBV19 with TRBJ1-2; 9 bases line up with TRBD1. This CDR3 has 14 residues. Looked up from germline, CDR1 is LNHDA and CDR2 is SQIVND (reference sequence). Unmatched junction bases numbered 11, after V lost 2 bases and J lost 13 bases. This CDR3 reads CASSIIGQGKVGTF. The DNA of the CDR3 is TGTGCCAGTAGTATAATAGGACAGGGGAAAGTCGGCACCTTC.

This clone was counted a few times. The chain combines TRBV7-2 with TRBJ2-3, with 14 bases that match TRBD2. Germline trimming cut 0 bases from V and 2 bases from J; bases unmatched to any gene: 4. Germline lookup yields CDR1 SGHTA and CDR2 FQGNSA. The CDR3 totals 18 residues. The CDR3, as DNA: TGTGCCAGCAGCTTAGCCGGACTAGCGGGAGGCCTCACAGATACGCAGTATTTT. Translation: CASSLAGLAGGLTDTQYF.

The chain links TRBV14 to TRBJ2-7; D unresolved. Germline V gene lookup returns CDR1 SGHDN and CDR2 FVKESK. V shed 1 base and J shed 3 bases, with 7 bases lying between them. CDR3 length: 13 residues. The CDR3 protein is CASSQVYSYEQYF. In DNA, the CDR3 is TGTGCCAGCAGCCAAGTTTACAGCTACGAGCAGTACTTC. Filled out from reference TRBV14 and TRBJ2-7, the complete variable domain reads EAGVTQFPSHSVIEKGQTVTLRCDPISGHDNLYWYRRVMGKEIKFLLHFVKESKQDESGMPNNRFLAERTGGTYSTLKVQPAELEDSGVYFCASSQVYSYEQYFGPGTRLTVT.

The rearrangement links TRBV6-5 to TRBJ1-3; no clear D. This CDR3 is 14 amino acids long. Trimming left V 6 bases short and J 0 bases short, with 9 bases between. Germline-derived CDR1 and CDR2 are MNHEY and SVGAGI. CDR3 nucleotide sequence: TGTGCCAGCAGCGACCGACGCTCTGGAAACACCATATATTTT. This encodes CASSDRRSGNTIYF.

CDR3 DNA: TGTGCCAGCAGCCTTGGTCCGGGGGGATCAACCTACGAGCAGTACTTC. Translation gives CASSLGPGGSTYEQYF. The chain uses TRBV7-2 and TRBJ2-7; 7 bases align to TRBD2. J gave up 2 bases and V 5 bases, and 12 bases lay outside the gene matches. From germline, CDR1 is SGHTA and CDR2 FQGNSA. The CDR3 is made up of 16 amino acids.

In its sample, this clone was seen once. Written as DNA, the CDR3 is TGCGCCAGCAGCGTCATGGAGGGGACGGCTGAAGCTTTCTTT. Encoded protein: CASSVMEGTAEAFF. V gene TRBV5-1 combines with J gene TRBJ1-1; weak D call: TRBD1 (5 bases). Trimming removed 4 bases from V and 6 bases from J, with 16 bases in between. This CDR3 is 14 amino acids long. CDR1 and CDR2 from the germline V gene are SGHRS and YFSETQ.

This clone turned up a few times. This chain joins TRBV30 and TRBJ1-5; the D is unclear. The germline CDR1 and CDR2 sequences are GTSNPN and SVGIG (reference sequence). The V and J ends lost 1 base and 3 bases respectively, with 4 bases between them. The CDR3 contains 12 residues. The CDR3 loop is CAWSAFNQPQHF. CDR3 DNA: TGTGCCTGGAGTGCCTTCAATCAGCCCCAGCATTTT.

The chain is built from TRBV11-2 and TRBJ2-1, with D unclear. CDR1 SGHAT and CDR2 FQNNGV come from the germline V gene. The CDR3 is 14 residues long. V was shortened by 0 bases and J by 9 bases, with 12 bases between the two germline ends. The CDR3 here is CASSLDWPDGEQFF. CDR3 bases: TGTGCCAGCAGCTTAGATTGGCCGGACGGTGAGCAGTTCTTC.

This sequence joins TRBV10-3 and TRBJ1-5; tentatively, D is TRBD1 (5 bases). The germline V gene encodes CDR1 ENHRY and CDR2 SYGVKD. The V end lost 8 bases, the J end lost 2 bases, and 13 bases lay between the germline ends. This CDR3 comprises 14 residues. CDR3 bases: TGTGCCATCTCCCCGGCGGGGGGCAATCAGCCCCAGCATTTT. Protein sequence: CAISPAGGNQPQHF.

This chain uses TRBV19 with TRBJ2-2; 12 nucleotides match TRBD2. The J segment lost 0 bases and the V segment lost 6 bases, leaving 5 bases of the junction unmatched. CDR1 is LNHDA, CDR2 SQIVND, per germline (reference sequence). The CDR3 spans 17 residues. The CDR3 loop reads CASRRLAGVANTGELFF. CDR3 DNA sequence: TGTGCCAGTAGGCGACTAGCGGGAGTAGCGAACACCGGGGAGCTGTTTTTT.

The chain combines TRBV21-1 with TRBJ1-5; the table's D call of TRBD1 was not tested on the DNA. TRBV21-1 is assigned pseudogene status. This CDR3 is 15 amino acids long. CDR3 nucleotides: TGTGCCAGCATCAAGTTACAGGATAGCAATCAGCCCCAGCATTTT. It is translated as CASIKLQDSNQPQHF.

J is TRBJ2-3 and V is TRBV24-1; no firm D call. The CDR3 contains 13 residues. Between the trimmed V and J ends, which lost 4 bases and 0 bases, there was a span of 4 bases. Germline CDR1 reads KGHDR; CDR2 reads SFDVKD. CDR3 nucleotide sequence: TGTGCCACCAGTGACCCGAGCACAGATACGCAGTATTTT. Amino acid sequence: CATSDPSTDTQYF.

V usage is TRBV10-3 and J usage is TRBJ1-2; no reliable D call. V gave up 6 bases and J gave up 7 bases, with 15 bases separating them. The CDR3 consists of 13 residues. CDR1 is ENHRY and CDR2 is SYGVKD in the germline V gene. The CDR3 loop reads CAISTVGRSGYTF. CDR3 in DNA: TGTGCCATCAGCACCGTTGGGCGAAGTGGCTACACCTTC.